This TCR beta chain derives from a study of cytomegalovirus exposure and HLA in healthy donors (dated by TCRdb to the late 2010s). With regard to the full study: An earlier analysis of 550 to 700 of the donors reported roughly 300 Gb of sequence data and roughly 110 million unique TCR beta sequences from about 179 million T cells. Around 320 gigabases of sequencing data and around 87 million unique TCR sequences were included in an early release covering over 600 HLA-typed donors. The genetic ancestry cluster associated with self-reported Caucasian donors included roughly four fifths of the roughly 410 genotyped donors. The study aimed to test whether cataloging public T cell receptors could reveal signatures of past pathogen exposure. The study used immunosequencing to profile the T cell repertoires of 670 or so subjects and linked those repertoires to cytomegalovirus serostatus. In addition to the first cohort of about 650 subjects, a separate validation cohort of 130 or so different subjects was used. High-throughput TCR immunosequencing, statistical association of individual TCRs with disease status, and machine learning were combined to predict cytomegalovirus infection status. In a later analysis, previously published TCR beta repertoires from 550 to 750 donors were re-analyzed and high-resolution HLA genotyping was added so that TCR occurrence patterns could be studied. Rather than using new phenotypic data, the later analysis identified candidate immune exposures from TCR beta sequences and from how often those sequences occurred across donors. To decide whether each TCR beta V gene segment behaved as functional or pseudogenic, an earlier analysis of approximately 620 of the donors relied on high-throughput TCR beta sequencing. Alongside the repertoire data, information on donor age, sex, ethnicity and CMV serostatus was compiled. Genome-wide SNP genotypes for about 55% of the roughly 670 donors were used in a later genetic analysis, which treated that subset as a discovery cohort. Every discovery cohort repertoire had been produced on one sequencing platform. HLA typing included class I and class II loci at four-digit resolution. The number of typed donors differed by locus: about 629-630 for A, B, C, DRB1 and DQB1; 522 for DQA1; about 600 for DPA1; and some 470 for DPB1. About five DR-DQ haplotypes were handled as single units for association and clustering, since linkage in the cohort was strong. Among roughly 370 genotyped donors of the cohort, an average of about 240,000 unique TCR beta nucleotide sequences were sequenced per donor, 15% to 20% of them non-productive. The paper's findings and limits, for the study overall: In the study, some 180 TCR beta chains were listed as associated with cytomegalovirus. A later analysis associated 17,000 or so TCR beta sequences with specific HLA alleles at a false discovery rate of 0.05. HLA typing was unavailable for some donors at each locus, so association tests used only the typed subset. In a later analysis, TCR association rates were found to vary across HLA loci, with the most associated TCRs seen for DRB1 alleles and the fewest for HLA-C alleles. An earlier analysis of around 540 of the donors showed that most TCR beta V segments appeared in productive rearrangements either about 90% or about 30% of the time, which broadly matched IMGT annotations. Linkage disequilibrium might explain the correlated functional status among segregating V segments, but an unknown experimental factor could not be excluded. A further reported finding was that TCR beta sequences accurately predicted the HLA-A and HLA-B alleles for most subjects in the first cohort. When HLA alleles, especially DR and DQ, strongly co-occurred, attributing TCR associations to individual alleles was difficult. Across donors, most TCR sequences were observed very rarely, whereas some public TCRs were present in many individuals. Only TCR beta chains were sequenced in this cohort, and the absence of alpha or paired-chain data limited detectable features. According to a later analysis, most CMV-associated TCR beta chains appeared to be HLA-restricted, and the HLA associations seemed to be driven largely by CMV exposure. A group of highly shared sequence variants was considered likely to be a technical artifact of the sequencing pipeline. Because counts were too low, about 18 rarely observed V segments, including chromosome 9 orphons, were excluded from the earlier analysis of a few hundred of the donors. The authors suggested that the approach could potentially be generalized to other disease states and immunological phenotypes. In a later genetic analysis, fewer N-insertions in productive TCRs were reported among donors in an Asian-associated ancestry cluster than the 666-donor mean. An association between a missense DCLRE1C variant and V-gene and J-gene trimming of TCR beta chains was found in a later genetic analysis and replicated in an independent cohort. In vitro tests confirmed that three of the cytomegalovirus-associated TCR beta chains recognize cytomegalovirus antigens. The only immune exposure information available for the cohort was CMV serostatus. In a later analysis, HLA-associated TCR beta chains were found to be more clonally expanded and to have lower generation probabilities than equally common non-associated chains. Some IMGT-functional V segments, including TRBV6-2 and TRBV6-3, could not be distinguished by the 87-base-pair reads and were therefore excluded. Cytomegalovirus status was reported to be diagnosed by the classifier with high specificity and sensitivity in both the original and validation cohorts. In a later analysis, several top co-occurrence clusters were reported to appear linked to parvovirus B19, influenza, CMV and Epstein-Barr virus. Presence/absence analyses assumed roughly uniform sequencing depth across donors, an assumption that may not hold.

In total, about 650 healthy bone marrow donors made up the cohort. All cohort members were sampled while nominally healthy, although unrecorded immune exposures were likely present. The donor tested CMV seropositive, placing the donor among the 289 seropositive members of the cohort. A peripheral blood sample was provided by each donor, and peripheral blood mononuclear cells were used for TCR beta sequencing. The Qiagen DNeasy Blood Extraction Kit was used to extract genomic DNA from the blood cell samples. The method was the immunoSEQ multiplex PCR assay. For the multiplex PCR, a mixture combining 60 forward primers for TCR Vbeta segments and 13 reverse primers for TCR Jbeta segments was used. A multiplex PCR assay on genomic DNA amplified the CDR3 region of rearranged TCR beta genes. The Illumina HiSeq System was used to sequence the amplified TCR beta libraries as 87-base-pair reads. The original pipeline was this. A later analysis tallied roughly 78 million unique TCR beta chains across the 660 or so repertoires, and some 10 million of those chains were shared by two or more donors. A nearest-neighbor algorithm error-corrected the raw reads and collapsed the reads into unique sequences, merging closely related sequences to remove PCR and sequencing errors. V, D and J gene segments were assigned by aligning CDR3 sequences to IMGT reference sequences. Each retained sequence needed at least a six-nucleotide match to both a V gene segment and a J gene segment. Rearrangements were classified as productive when the CDR3 lacked stop codons and remained in frame with V and J, and all other rearrangements were classified as non-productive. Following IMGT convention, CDR3 was defined as the stretch from the second conserved V-encoded cysteine up to the conserved J-encoded phenylalanine. The earlier analysis of about 610 of the donors excluded any sequence lacking an unambiguous match to a single V gene segment. In an earlier analysis of approximately 590 of the donors, a V segment was called functional when productive rearrangements were above 56.7%, and segregating when the standard deviation between donors exceeded 5%. A statistical classification framework was built for diagnosing cytomegalovirus status from the catalog of TCR beta chain sequences. In a later analysis, V and J genes were assigned by comparing TCR nucleotide sequences against IMGT/GENE-DB human TR gene sequences. The TCRdist pipeline was used in a later analysis to assign CDR3 sequences and most-parsimonious VDJ recombination scenarios. A later analysis defined each TCR beta chain by its CDR3 amino acid sequence plus V-gene family, and excluded reads lacking a unique V-gene family. A later analysis removed 550 to 700 highly shared, low-generation-probability nucleotide sequences to deal with suspected cross-contamination and a sequencing artifact. For each public chain, a later analysis derived a clonal expansion index from normalized ranks of inferred template counts within each repertoire. In a later analysis, generation probabilities were computed with a VDJ recombination model fitted to out-of-frame rearrangements, and the resulting probabilities were checked against IGoR. In a later analysis, hypergeometric tests were used to score TCR-TCR, TCR-HLA and TCR-CMV co-occurrence, with a repertoire-size bias correction applied to TCR pairs. To estimate false discovery rates, a later analysis permuted the HLA or CMV assignments 20 times. In a later analysis, co-occurring TCRs were grouped with DBSCAN, and TCRdist sequence similarity was added when clustering was performed within HLA-allele-positive subsets. Co-occurrence clustering excluded repertoires with fewer than 30,000 or more than 120,000 public chains, plus five with anomalous nucleotide sharing. Not all clones reach the TCRdb copy of this immuneACCESS table, which keeps in-frame sequences only. Checked studies attribute under half of the gap to unresolved V genes and leave the rest unexplained. D and trimming were read from the DNA, whereas the V and J calls and clone size are those reported in that table. The sample contains around 150,000 clones, less than 80% of them found a single time. About 7% of the sample lies in the top ten.

Comments on this clone: Its antigen remains undetermined. No quality values exist for individual bases; no much larger clone is one base distant.

The germline V gene encodes CDR1 SGHRS and CDR2 YFSETQ. The germline V end is reduced by 4 bases and the J end by 6 bases; junction bases left unmatched: 9. From its cysteine to its phenylalanine, the CDR3 spans 16 amino acids. Here the CDR3 DNA is all that survives: 48 bases in frame from base 1. This sequence uses TRBV5-1 and TRBJ2-7, with TRBD2 matching 14 junction bases. The origin of this receptor is a man between 40 and 49 years old in good health and CMV-seropositive. What was sequenced was PBMCs. The sequenced DNA is TGCGCCAGCAGCCCAGCGGGACTAGCGGGAGCGGTCGAGCAGTACTTC. Translated, this gives CASSPAGLAGAVEQYF.